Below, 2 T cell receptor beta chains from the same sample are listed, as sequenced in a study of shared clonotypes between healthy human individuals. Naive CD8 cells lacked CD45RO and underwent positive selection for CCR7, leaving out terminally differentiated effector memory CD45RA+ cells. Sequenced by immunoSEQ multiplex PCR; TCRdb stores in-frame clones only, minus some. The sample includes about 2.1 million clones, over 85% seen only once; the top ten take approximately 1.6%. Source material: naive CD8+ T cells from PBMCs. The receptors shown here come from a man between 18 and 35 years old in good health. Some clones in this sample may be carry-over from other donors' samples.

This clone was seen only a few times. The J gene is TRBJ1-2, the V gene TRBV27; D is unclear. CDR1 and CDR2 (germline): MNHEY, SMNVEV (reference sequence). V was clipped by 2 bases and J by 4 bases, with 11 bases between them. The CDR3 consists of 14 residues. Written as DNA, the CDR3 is TGTGCCAGCAGTTTAAAGGTCCCCGGCTATGGCTACACCTTC. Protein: CASSLKVPGYGYTF.

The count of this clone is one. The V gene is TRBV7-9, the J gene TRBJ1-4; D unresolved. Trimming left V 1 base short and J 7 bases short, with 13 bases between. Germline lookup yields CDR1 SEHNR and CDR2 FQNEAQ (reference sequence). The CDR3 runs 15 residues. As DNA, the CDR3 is TGTGCCAGCAGCTTAGGAGCTACTTCTGGTGAAAAACTGTTTTTT. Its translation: CASSLGATSGEKLFF.